The 3 T cell receptor beta chains below all came from one sample that was sequenced in a study of graft-versus-host responses after intestinal transplantation. Generated by immunoSEQ multiplex PCR, the TCRdb table keeps only in-frame clones and is missing some. The sample yields roughly 25,000 clones, more than 85% seen once. Specimen: PBMCs, collected 39 days after intestinal transplant. These TCRs come from a human patient who received an intestinal transplant, so some T cells may come from the graft donor.

The rearrangement links TRBV18 to TRBJ2-7; possible D gene TRBD1, 5 bases. Per the germline V gene, CDR1 is KGHSH and CDR2 is LQKENI. The germline V and J ends were trimmed by 3 bases and 2 bases, with 11 bases remaining between them. This CDR3 spans 14 amino acids. CDR3 in DNA: TGTGCCAGCTCACCGACAGTTTTTACCTACGAGCAGTACTTC. Protein: CASSPTVFTYEQYF.

The chain has TRBV5-8 and TRBJ2-4; no definite D call. This CDR3 is 16 amino acids long. The V and J ends lost 0 bases and 0 bases respectively, with 10 bases between them. Germline-derived CDR1 and CDR2 are SGHTS and YDEGEE. The CDR3 loop is CASSLDQLIAKNIQYF. CDR3 bases: TGTGCCAGCAGCTTGGACCAGCTTATAGCCAAAAACATTCAGTACTTC.

This clone has just one count. The V and J genes are TRBV5-1 and TRBJ2-3; TRBD2 matches at 7 bases. There are 14 residues in the CDR3. Unmatched junction bases numbered 4, after V lost 4 bases and J lost 2 bases. Germline V gene data show CDR1 as SGHRS and CDR2 as YFSETQ. CDR3 DNA: TGCGCCAGCAGCATCGGGACTACCACAGATACGCAGTATTTT. It encodes CASSIGTTTDTQYF.